The T cell receptor (beta chain) described here comes from a study of response to subunit inactivated influenza vaccine. In TCRdb, the RT-PCR reads were re-called with MiXCR into one record per CDR3 protein. Here the sample spans about 700,000 distinct CDR3 sequences, approximately 15% being singletons. This clonotype has just a few counts. Its antigen is as yet unknown. Study-level results: Authors suggested each seasonal influenza vaccination recruits few new T cells.

The CDR3 has 17 residues. Germline CDR1 is SGHTA and CDR2 is FQGNSA. With V trimmed by 0 bases and J by 4 bases, 10 bases remained unmatched. The chain employs TRBV7-2 and TRBJ2-3, with TRBD2 identical over 7 bases. The specimen comprised PBMCs from blood, sampled 14 to 15 days before vaccination. The clonotype was recovered from a man aged 50 or older who received an inactivated influenza vaccine. The CDR3 region is CASSLAFAGREADTQYF. For the CDR3, the DNA is TGTGCCAGCAGCTTAGCATTCGCAGGGAGGGAGGCAGATACGCAGTATTTT. The variable domain in full, with the rest retrieved from reference TRBV7-2 and TRBJ2-3, is GAGVSQSPSNKVTEKGKDVELRCDPISGHTALYWYRQSLGQGLEFLIYFQGNSAPDKSGLPSDRFSAERTGGSVSTLTIQRTQQEDSAVYLCASSLAFAGREADTQYFGPGTRLTVL.